A selection of T cell receptor beta chains follows, all from one sample in a study of blood T cell repertoires in COVID-19. The method was immunoSEQ multiplex PCR; TCRdb's version includes in-frame clones alone and lacks a portion of them. The sample yields under 200,000 clones, 70% to 90% seen once. The specimen sequenced was peripheral blood. Source of these receptors: a man aged 35 to 55 with active or convalescent COVID-19. CDR3s include the opening cysteine and the closing phenylalanine or tryptophan. The order of the fields is J gene, clone size, D gene, V gene, CDR3 protein, CDR3 DNA. The D gene is left open where the match is weak. Not every row has a clone size; where given, it reads once, few, many or a size class.

TRBJ1-3,.,.,TRBV15,CATSRDRGGNTIYF,TGTGCCACCAGCAGAGATCGGGGTGGAAACACCATATATTTT
TRBJ2-7,.,TRBD2,TRBV10-2,CASSDGLAGGPDEQYF,TGCGCCAGCAGCGACGGACTAGCGGGGGGGCCGGACGAGCAGTACTTC
TRBJ1-5,.,.,TRBV19,CASSIDPGVNQPQHF,TGTGCCAGTAGTATAGACCCAGGGGTAAATCAGCCCCAGCATTTT
TRBJ2-5,.,TRBD2,TRBV9,CASSPQVPRGVQETQYF,TGTGCCAGCAGCCCCCAGGTGCCTCGGGGGGTTCAAGAGACCCAGTACTTC
TRBJ2-3,.,TRBD1,TRBV2,CASRGQGGLGTDTQYF,TGTGCCAGCAGGGGACAGGGGGGCTTGGGCACAGATACGCAGTATTTT
TRBJ2-5,.,.,TRBV6-5,CASSLDSWETQYF,TGTGCCAGCAGTTTAGATTCGTGGGAGACCCAGTACTTC
TRBJ1-2,few,.,TRBV28,CASSATGTLGYTF,TGTGCCAGCAGTGCGACAGGAACCTTGGGCTACACCTTC
TRBJ1-6,.,TRBD1,TRBV30,CAWSLAGGNSPLHF,TGTGCCTGGAGTTTAGCAGGGGGTAATTCACCCCTCCACTTT
TRBJ1-1,.,TRBD1,TRBV7-2,CASSQMTGSTEAFF,TGTGCCAGCAGCCAAATGACAGGGAGTACTGAAGCTTTCTTT
TRBJ2-1,.,TRBD1,TRBV2,CASRRDRGSYNEQFF,TGTGCCAGCAGGAGGGACAGGGGCTCCTACAATGAGCAGTTCTTC
TRBJ2-1,.,TRBD1,TRBV4-2,CASSQDFATGLNEQFF,TGTGCCAGCAGCCAAGATTTCGCGACAGGGCTCAATGAGCAGTTCTTC
TRBJ1-2,.,TRBD1,TRBV5-1,CASSLTAGGKDGYTF,TGCGCCAGCAGCTTGACCGCAGGGGGAAAGGATGGCTACACCTTC
TRBJ2-3,.,TRBD2,TRBV7-2,CASSLLAVLDTQYF,TGTGCCAGCAGCCTGCTAGCGGTATTGGATACGCAGTATTTT